This TCR beta chain was sequenced for a study of T cells in Graves' hyperthyroidism and ophthalmopathy. RNA transcripts provided the source from which TCR beta CDR3 regions were amplified. Primed by the HTBI set, a first-round RT-PCR was run on the TCR CDR3. TCRdb fed the multiplex PCR reads into MiXCR, producing one record per CDR3 protein. The table has 500,000 or so distinct CDR3 sequences, roughly 15% seen once; the top ten hold 17%. There are a few counts of this clonotype. The antigen is not known. Possible read error: a much larger clone is one base away. Researchers barred patients who had uncontrolled infection, other autoimmune disease, pregnancy or lactation. Study-level results: Prediction of ophthalmopathy progression came a median around 6.1 months pre-onset.

This TCR came from a woman aged 18-35 years with Graves' ophthalmopathy. The sequenced material came from blood.

The CDR3 sequence: CAWSSNSGGHGYAF. In nucleotides, the CDR3 is TGTGCCTGGAGTTCTAACTCAGGGGGCCATGGCTACGCCTTC. This chain joins TRBV30 and TRBJ1-2; 8 nucleotides match TRBD1. The germline V gene has CDR1 GTSNPN and CDR2 SVGIG (reference sequence). This CDR3 spans 14 amino acids. Looking up the rest from reference TRBV30 and TRBJ1-2 gives the full variable domain: SQTIHQWPATLVQPVGSPLSLECTVEGTSNPNLYWYRQAAGRGLQLLFYSVGIGQISSEVPQNLSASRPQDRQFILSSKKLLLSDSGFYLCAWSSNSGGHGYAFGSGTRLTVV.